This paragraph reports one T cell receptor beta chain. Its antigen is not identified. The CDR3 consists of 17 residues. Looked up from germline, CDR1 is MNHEY and CDR2 is SVGAGI. V lost 4 bases to trimming and J lost 5 bases; unmatched junction nucleotides: 9. These data come from a study of vaccination and CD4 T cells after COVID-19. Study-level information: Median time from second vaccine dose to sampling was about 77 days (14 to 241). Control cultures, each given a CEFX pool, an HIV-1 Nef pool, or no peptide, were included.

Treatment indicated: roughly 10-day PBMC culture with coronavirus spike peptide pools or control peptides (ViraFEST assay). For ViraFEST, peptide pools expanded antigen-specific T cells, after which the TCRs were sequenced. Oncomine TCR Beta short-read sequencing was applied to DNA from cultured CD4+ T cells. Each CDR3 protein is one row after TCRdb ran MiXCR on the PCR reads. The sample records some 22,000 distinct CDR3 sequences, under 70% being singletons. The receptor was derived from a human donor who had recovered from COVID-19. Sequenced input: CD4+ T cells from blood, cultured in vitro. The chain has TRBV6-5 and TRBJ1-5; 12 bases fit TRBD1. The DNA of the CDR3 is TGTGCCAGCAGTTTCTGGGGGACAGGGGGCCGGGATCAGCCCCAGCATTTT. Translating gives CASSFWGTGGRDQPQHF.